A selection of T cell receptor beta chains follows, all from one sample in a study of STAT3 mutations in large granular lymphocyte leukemia. Profiling relied on immunoSEQ multiplex PCR, and the TCRdb table lists in-frame clones only, not all of them. The table lists roughly 12,000 clones, 85% of them singletons. Input material: peripheral blood mononuclear cells. The receptors come from an older man with T-cell large granular lymphocyte leukemia. Some clones in this sample may be carry-over from other donors' samples. The CDR3 runs from the conserved cysteine through the conserved F or W. A D gene is named only where the DNA matches it firmly. The size of a clone is reported for some rows only, either as once, few or many, or as a class for expanded clones.

>TRBV5-3|TRBD1|TRBJ1-2|.
CASSFRGQGNYGYTF
TGTGCCAGCAGCTTCCGGGGACAGGGAAACTATGGCTACACCTTC
>TRBV4-1|.|TRBJ2-3|.
CASSQDPPRELARGMGTQYF
TGCGCCAGCAGCCAAGATCCCCCCCGAGAGTTGGCCAGGGGAATGGGGACGCAGTATTTT
>TRBV7-2|TRBD2|TRBJ2-7|.
CASSLVRRLAGGRTYEQYF
TGTGCCAGCAGCTTAGTGAGGCGGCTAGCGGGGGGGCGGACCTACGAGCAGTACTTC
>TRBV5-1|TRBD2|TRBJ2-7|.
CASSLVGTSGGAYEQYF
TGCGCCAGCAGCTTGGTCGGGACTAGCGGGGGGGCCTACGAGCAGTACTTC
>TRBV6-5|.|TRBJ2-1|.
CASSSDRIYYNEQFF
TGTGCCAGCAGTTCCGACAGGATATACTACAATGAGCAGTTCTTC
>TRBV30|TRBD1|TRBJ2-7|.
CAWSVQGAGEQYF
TGTGCCTGGAGTGTACAGGGGGCGGGTGAGCAGTACTTC
>TRBV13|TRBD1|TRBJ1-2|.
CASSLGQANYGYTF
TGTGCCAGCAGCTTGGGACAGGCCAACTATGGCTACACCTTC
>TRBV13|.|TRBJ2-7|.
CASSRRGEGARSYEQYF
TGTGCCAGCAGCCGGAGGGGGGAGGGGGCAAGAAGCTACGAGCAGTACTTC
>TRBV30|.|TRBJ1-6|.
CAWSKGGRPDSPLHF
TGTGCCTGGAGTAAGGGGGGTAGGCCTGATTCACCCCTCCACTTT
>TRBV5-6|TRBD1|TRBJ2-2|once
CASSSGTGNTGELFF
TGTGCCAGCAGCTCCGGGACAGGGAACACCGGGGAGCTGTTTTTT
>TRBV28|TRBD2|TRBJ2-2|.
CASSTLKRGNTGELFF
TGTGCCAGCAGCACCCTGAAGCGGGGGAACACCGGGGAGCTGTTTTTT
>TRBV7-9|TRBD1|TRBJ1-2|.
CASSPPGGQGAYGYTF
TGTGCCAGCAGCCCCCCAGGGGGACAGGGGGCCTATGGCTACACCTTC
>TRBV2|.|TRBJ1-1|.
CASSDRLRVTEAFF
TGTGCCAGCAGTGACCGCCTCCGGGTAACTGAAGCTTTCTTT
>TRBV15|.|TRBJ2-3|.
CATSRGLKDTQYF
TGTGCCACCAGCAGAGGTCTTAAGGATACGCAGTATTTT
>TRBV7-6|TRBD1|TRBJ1-2|.
CASSLEGGRSYGYTF
TGTGCCAGCAGCTTAGAAGGGGGCAGGAGCTATGGCTACACCTTC
>TRBV6-6|TRBD1|TRBJ1-4|.
CATSSTGVHEKLFF
TGTGCCACATCCTCCACAGGGGTACACGAAAAACTGTTTTTT